Each of the 16 T cell receptor beta chains below was sequenced from the same sample in a study of response to subunit inactivated influenza vaccine. From the RT-PCR reads, TCRdb called clonotypes with MiXCR, one entry per CDR3 protein. This table holds 600,000 to 850,000 distinct CDR3 sequences, about 15% found once. The specimen was PBMCs from blood, collected approximately 15 days before vaccination. These receptor sequences come from a man aged 45-60 years who received an inactivated influenza vaccine.

This clonotype came up many times. The rearrangement uses TRBV20-1 and TRBJ2-1, with 11 bases lining up with TRBD2. CDR3 length equals 14 residues. V shed 4 bases and J 6 bases; nucleotides not matched to a gene: 5. Germline V CDR1 and CDR2: DFQATT, SNEGSKA (reference sequence). The CDR3 loop reads CSAKGLAGTNEQFF. In DNA form, the CDR3 reads TGCAGTGCTAAAGGACTAGCGGGTACCAATGAGCAGTTCTTC.

This clonotype was recorded a few times. The chain recombines TRBV7-2 with TRBJ2-6, with D maybe TRBD1 (5 bases). CDR1 SGHTA and CDR2 FQGNSA come from the germline V gene. The CDR3 totals 16 residues. The germline V and J ends were trimmed by 3 bases and 0 bases, with 9 bases remaining between them. The DNA for the CDR3 is TGTGCCAGCAGCTTCACAGGTTCCTCTGGGGCCAACGTCCTGACTTTC. This sequence encodes CASSFTGSSGANVLTF.

The chain joins TRBV20-1 to TRBJ2-3, with D uncertain. The CDR3 extends over 13 amino acids. V was shortened by 2 bases and J by 5 bases, with 11 bases between the two germline ends. Germline values: CDR1 DFQATT, CDR2 SNEGSKA (reference sequence). The CDR3, as DNA: TGCAGTGCTAGAAATCCTGTCGGAGATACGCAGTATTTT. This gives the protein CSARNPVGDTQYF.

The rearrangement links TRBV9 to TRBJ2-4, with D possibly being TRBD1 (6 bases). The V gene's germline CDR1 is SGDLS and CDR2 YYNGEE. V lost 6 bases to trimming and J lost 6 bases, with 19 bases between them. This CDR3 contains 15 residues. CDR3 in DNA: TGTGCCAGCACCCCTGGGGCAGGGGACGGAAACATTCAGTACTTC. Its translation: CASTPGAGDGNIQYF.

This clonotype was counted only a few times. The chain carries TRBV12-3 or TRBV12-4 and TRBJ1-5; TRBD1 agrees at 7 bases. The V segment lost 4 bases and the J segment 4 bases; nucleotides outside the gene matches: 4. CDR3 length: 14 residues. The CDR3 loop reads CASSSYRGNQPQHF. The CDR3 DNA sequence: TGTGCCAGCAGTTCCTACAGGGGAAATCAGCCCCAGCATTTT.

A few counts support this clonotype. V gene TRBV27 combines with J gene TRBJ2-2; no clear D gene. The CDR3 contains 14 residues. V gave up 5 bases and J gave up 9 bases, with 16 bases separating them. CDR1 MNHEY and CDR2 SMNVEV come from the germline V gene (reference sequence). DNA of the CDR3: TGTGCCAGCAGTAGTACCCCCAAGGGTTGGGAGCTGTTTTTT. It is translated as CASSSTPKGWELFF.

This clonotype came up many times. V usage is TRBV5-1 and J usage is TRBJ2-1, with TRBD2 matching over 8 bases. Per germline, CDR1 SGHRS and CDR2 YFSETQ. Germline trimming cut 2 bases from V and 7 bases from J; bases unmatched to any gene: 5. This CDR3 contains 14 residues. The CDR3 here is CASSLAGVRNEQFF. For the CDR3, the DNA is TGCGCCAGCAGCTTAGCGGGAGTAAGGAATGAGCAGTTCTTC.

The V gene is TRBV15, the J gene TRBJ1-5; D is undetermined. Germline V gene sequence: CDR1 LNHNV, CDR2 YYDKDF (reference sequence). The CDR3 consists of 14 residues. V lost 5 bases and J 6 bases, leaving 14 bases between the germline ends. CDR3 amino acids: CATSRTNARQPQHF. CDR3 DNA: TGTGCCACCAGCCGGACGAATGCCCGTCAGCCCCAGCATTTT.

This clonotype was detected a few times. V gene TRBV6-2 or TRBV6-3 combines with J gene TRBJ1-2; D gene unclear. Between the trimmed V and J ends, which lost 6 bases and 14 bases, there was a span of 16 bases. This CDR3 comprises 11 residues. From germline, CDR1 is MNHEY and CDR2 SVGEGT. CDR3: CASRSPPTTTF. CDR3 in DNA: TGTGCCAGCAGGTCCCCCCCCACTACGACCTTC.

This clonotype was detected only a few times. The gene calls are TRBV5-1 and TRBJ1-1, with 11 nucleotides matching TRBD1. Trimming cost V 4 bases and J 0 bases; bases outside gene matches: 8. CDR3 length: 17 residues. The germline V gene has CDR1 SGHRS and CDR2 YFSETQ. The CDR3: CASSPGDRGTLNTEAFF. DNA of the CDR3: TGCGCCAGCAGCCCGGGGGACAGGGGGACTTTGAACACTGAAGCTTTCTTT.

Comments on this clonotype: It may be a read error: a sequence one base away is much more abundant. The chain links TRBV6-2 or TRBV6-3 to TRBJ2-7, with TRBD1 matching 10 bases. From germline, CDR1 is MNHEY and CDR2 SVGEGT. The CDR3 loop spans 14 amino acids. V lost 7 bases, J lost 3 bases, and 6 bases stayed unmatched. CDR3 nucleotide sequence: TGTGCCAGCACTCCCGGGACAGGGGACTACGAGCAGTACTTC. Translation gives CASTPGTGDYEQYF.

This clonotype was detected only a few times. The rearrangement joins TRBV20-1 to TRBJ2-1; maybe TRBD1 (5 bases). CDR3 length: 12 residues. Between the trimmed V and J ends, which lost 2 bases and 14 bases, there was a span of 16 bases. Per the germline V gene, CDR1 is DFQATT and CDR2 is SNEGSKA (reference sequence). CDR3 region: CSARPQGRFEFF. The CDR3 DNA follows: TGCAGTGCTAGACCCCAGGGTAGGTTCGAGTTCTTC.

The V and J genes are TRBV12-3 or TRBV12-4 and TRBJ2-1, with 8 bases aligning to TRBD2. V lost 5 bases to trimming and J lost 1 base; unmatched junction nucleotides: 13. The CDR3 spans 18 residues. As DNA, the CDR3 is TGTGCCAGCAGTGCAGGACTAGCTGCCTACCTTTCCTACAATGAGCAGTTCTTC. Translated: CASSAGLAAYLSYNEQFF.

The V call is TRBV7-9, the J call TRBJ2-3; 10 positions match TRBD2. Losses at the gene ends were 5 bases for V and 3 bases for J; bases not matched to a gene: 5. Germline V CDR1 and CDR2: SEHNR, FQNEAQ (reference sequence). This CDR3 has 15 residues. The CDR3 coding sequence is TGTGCCAGCAGCACCCCTAGCGGGAGAACAGATACGCAGTATTTT. This sequence encodes CASSTPSGRTDTQYF. Filled out from reference TRBV7-9 and TRBJ2-3, the complete variable domain reads DTGVSQNPRHKITKRGQNVTFRCDPISEHNRLYWYRQTLGQGPEFLTYFQNEAQLEKSRLLSDRFSAERPKGSFSTLEIQRTEQGDSAMYLCASSTPSGRTDTQYFGPGTRLTVL.

The V gene is TRBV6-2 or TRBV6-3, the J gene TRBJ2-2, with a tentative D call TRBD1 (6 bases). Germline CDR1 MNHEY, CDR2 SVGEGT. The CDR3 has 11 amino acids. V lost 10 bases and J 5 bases, leaving 8 bases between the germline ends. The CDR3 DNA follows: TGTGCCACACAGGGAACCGGGGAGCTGTTTTTT. This translates into CATQGTGELFF.

The chain carries TRBV4-1 and TRBJ2-1; TRBD1 agrees at 7 bases. CDR1 and CDR2 from the germline V gene are MGHRA and YSYEKL. V shed 0 bases and J 4 bases; nucleotides not matched to a gene: 3. This CDR3 contains 15 residues. As DNA, the CDR3 is TGCGCCAGCAGCCAAGATGGACAGGCTTACAATGAGCAGTTCTTC. The encoded protein is CASSQDGQAYNEQFF.